The clone carrying this TCR beta chain has just one count. TCRdb's copy holds only in-frame clones and misses some; the assay was immunoSEQ multiplex PCR. The data contain 200,000 to 250,000 clones, around 82% of them singletons. This entry comes from a study of blood T cell repertoires in COVID-19. Trimming pared 6 bases from V and 0 bases from J, leaving 15 bases between. CDR1 and CDR2 (germline): SGHRS, YFSETQ. The CDR3 has 15 residues. Material: peripheral blood. This receptor was obtained from a woman over 75 with active or convalescent COVID-19. The rearrangement links TRBV5-1 to TRBJ1-1; TRBD1 is a possible D gene (6 bases). For the CDR3, the DNA is TGCGCCAGCACCGGGGCAGGGGCGATGAACACTGAAGCTTTCTTT. It specifies CASTGAGAMNTEAFF.